Listed below are T cell receptor beta chains from one sample, sequenced in a study of control samples from healthy donors and cancer patients. Assay: immunoSEQ multiplex PCR; the TCRdb copy retains only in-frame clones and omits some. The sample has 85,000 to 120,000 clones, under 95% seen once; the top ten hold under 2.5%. The sequencing sample was made of blood. The source of these receptors is a woman in her late teens or twenties in good health. Each CDR3 is given without its conserved first and last residue.

J gene: TRBJ1-1; V gene: TRBV6-5; CDR3 protein: ASRPPGTDEAF
J gene: TRBJ2-3; V gene: TRBV2; CDR3 protein: ASRTDGTDTQY
J gene: TRBJ2-7; V gene: TRBV11-1; CDR3 protein: ASSPRTFFLIDEQY
J gene: TRBJ1-2; V gene: TRBV5-4; CDR3 protein: ASSLSRKDGYT
J gene: TRBJ1-1; V gene: TRBV28; CDR3 protein: ASSLSDLIMNTEAF
J gene: TRBJ1-1; V gene: TRBV5-5; CDR3 protein: ASLGGTTEAF
J gene: TRBJ2-5; V gene: TRBV7-8; CDR3 protein: ASSRDGKETQY
J gene: TRBJ1-2; V gene: TRBV13; CDR3 protein: ASSPHKGRVYT
J gene: TRBJ2-2; V gene: TRBV15; CDR3 protein: ATSRDRSSLTGELF
J gene: TRBJ2-3; V gene: TRBV6-5; CDR3 protein: ASSYSNTDTQY
J gene: TRBJ1-1; V gene: TRBV2; CDR3 protein: ASSFDTPRTEAF
J gene: TRBJ1-4; V gene: TRBV3-1/TRBV3-2; CDR3 protein: ASSHRTGGGEKLF
J gene: TRBJ1-3; V gene: TRBV11-2; CDR3 protein: ASSLAPLWDTIY
J gene: TRBJ1-2; V gene: TRBV11-2; CDR3 protein: ASSLWGRNGYT
J gene: TRBJ2-5; V gene: TRBV30; CDR3 protein: AWSTGGTQETQY
J gene: TRBJ2-7; V gene: TRBV5-4; CDR3 protein: ASRTTGTYEQY
J gene: TRBJ2-7; V gene: TRBV2; CDR3 protein: ASSDQGPSYEQY
J gene: TRBJ2-7; V gene: TRBV15; CDR3 protein: ATSSSALGREQY
J gene: TRBJ1-5; V gene: TRBV6-5; CDR3 protein: ASRDRGNQPQH
J gene: TRBJ1-3; V gene: TRBV5-4; CDR3 protein: ASSLVGYGNTIY
J gene: TRBJ2-7; V gene: TRBV5-1; CDR3 protein: ASSFEGVSYEQY
J gene: TRBJ1-6; V gene: TRBV3-1/TRBV3-2; CDR3 protein: ASSPYRGQSSPLH
J gene: TRBJ1-6; V gene: TRBV6-2/TRBV6-3; CDR3 protein: ASSPLKGGGGSPLH
J gene: TRBJ2-3; V gene: TRBV5-1; CDR3 protein: ASSSTVTDTQY
J gene: TRBJ1-5; V gene: TRBV29-1; CDR3 protein: SVKQGAWQPQH
J gene: TRBJ2-1; V gene: TRBV24-1; CDR3 protein: ATSAFAYNEQF
J gene: TRBJ2-1; V gene: TRBV5-1; CDR3 protein: ASSFGQQGGFNEQF
J gene: TRBJ1-3; V gene: TRBV6-5; CDR3 protein: ASSYEPDPSGNTIY
J gene: TRBJ2-3; V gene: TRBV11-3; CDR3 protein: ASSLGHVSDTQY
J gene: TRBJ2-7; V gene: TRBV7-2; CDR3 protein: ASKRRWTGDYEQY
J gene: TRBJ1-1; V gene: TRBV24-1; CDR3 protein: ATSDSQLNTEAF
J gene: TRBJ2-2; V gene: TRBV30; CDR3 protein: AWSVGSRSGELF
J gene: TRBJ2-7; V gene: TRBV19; CDR3 protein: ASSTTGTGIYEQY
J gene: TRBJ1-4; V gene: TRBV19; CDR3 protein: ARRFPGVGTNEKLF
J gene: NA; V gene: TRBV4-2; CDR3 protein: ASSLPGQGMELF
J gene: TRBJ2-7; V gene: TRBV11-3; CDR3 protein: ASSLRLGTYEQY
J gene: TRBJ2-5; V gene: TRBV4-3; CDR3 protein: ASSRPGQQETQY
J gene: TRBJ1-6; V gene: TRBV11-3; CDR3 protein: ASSLDGLSPLH
J gene: TRBJ1-1; V gene: TRBV29-1; CDR3 protein: SVVQGGTEAF
J gene: TRBJ2-1; V gene: TRBV27; CDR3 protein: ASQSGRSYNEQF